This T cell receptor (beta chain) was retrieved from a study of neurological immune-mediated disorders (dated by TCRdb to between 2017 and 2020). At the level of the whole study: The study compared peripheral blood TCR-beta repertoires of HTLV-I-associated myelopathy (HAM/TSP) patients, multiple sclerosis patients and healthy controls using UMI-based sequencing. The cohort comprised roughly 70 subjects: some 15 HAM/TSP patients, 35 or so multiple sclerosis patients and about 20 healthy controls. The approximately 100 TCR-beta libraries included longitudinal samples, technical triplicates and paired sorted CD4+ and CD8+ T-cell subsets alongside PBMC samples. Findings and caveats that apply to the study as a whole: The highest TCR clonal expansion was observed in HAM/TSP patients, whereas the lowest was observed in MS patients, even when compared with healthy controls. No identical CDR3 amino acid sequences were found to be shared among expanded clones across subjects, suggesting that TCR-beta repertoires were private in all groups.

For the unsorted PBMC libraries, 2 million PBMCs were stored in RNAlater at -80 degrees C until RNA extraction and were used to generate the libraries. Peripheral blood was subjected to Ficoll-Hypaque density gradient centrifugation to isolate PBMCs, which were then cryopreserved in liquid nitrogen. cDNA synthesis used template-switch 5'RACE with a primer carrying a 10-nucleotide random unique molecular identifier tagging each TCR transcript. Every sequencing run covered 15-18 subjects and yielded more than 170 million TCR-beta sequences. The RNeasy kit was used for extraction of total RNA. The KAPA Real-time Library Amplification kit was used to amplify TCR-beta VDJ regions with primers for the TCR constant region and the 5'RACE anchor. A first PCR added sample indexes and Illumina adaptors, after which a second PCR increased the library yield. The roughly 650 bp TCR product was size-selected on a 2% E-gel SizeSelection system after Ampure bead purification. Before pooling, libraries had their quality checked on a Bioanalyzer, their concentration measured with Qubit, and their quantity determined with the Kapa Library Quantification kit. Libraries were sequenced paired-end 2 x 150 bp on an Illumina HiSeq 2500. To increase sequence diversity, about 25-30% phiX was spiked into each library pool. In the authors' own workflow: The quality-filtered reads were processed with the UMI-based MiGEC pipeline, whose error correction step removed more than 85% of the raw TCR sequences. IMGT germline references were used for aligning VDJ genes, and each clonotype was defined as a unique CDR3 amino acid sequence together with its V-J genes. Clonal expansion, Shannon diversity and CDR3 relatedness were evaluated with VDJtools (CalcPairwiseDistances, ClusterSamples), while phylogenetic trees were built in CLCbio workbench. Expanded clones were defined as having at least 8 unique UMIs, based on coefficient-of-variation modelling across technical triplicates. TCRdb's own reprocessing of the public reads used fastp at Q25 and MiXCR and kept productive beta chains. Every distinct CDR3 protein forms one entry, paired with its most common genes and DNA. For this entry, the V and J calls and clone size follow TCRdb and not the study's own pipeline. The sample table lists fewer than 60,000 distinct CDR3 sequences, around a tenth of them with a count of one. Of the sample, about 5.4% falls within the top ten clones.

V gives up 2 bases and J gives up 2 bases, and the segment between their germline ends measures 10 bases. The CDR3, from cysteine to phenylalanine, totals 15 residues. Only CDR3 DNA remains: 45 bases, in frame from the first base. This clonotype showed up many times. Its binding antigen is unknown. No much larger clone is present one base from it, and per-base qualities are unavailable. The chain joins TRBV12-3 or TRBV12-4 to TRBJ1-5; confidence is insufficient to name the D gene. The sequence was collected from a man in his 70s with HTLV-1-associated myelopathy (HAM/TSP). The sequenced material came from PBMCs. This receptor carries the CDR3 CASSLRGFGNQPQHF. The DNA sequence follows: TGTGCCAGCAGTTTACGGGGTTTTGGCAATCAGCCCCAGCATTTT.